This TCR beta chain is drawn from a study of graft-versus-host responses after intestinal transplantation. Comments on this clone: The antigen is unknown.

The protocol was immunoSEQ multiplex PCR, while the TCRdb copy is restricted to in-frame clones and leaves out a portion. Of 85,000 to 90,000 clones listed, under 95% were seen once; the top ten hold 0.3% to 0.35%. This CDR3 has 11 residues. CDR1 and CDR2 from the germline V gene are DFQATT and SNEGSKA (reference sequence). Deletions cut 6 bases from V and 14 bases from J, with 17 bases between. This receptor was taken from a human donor who was the organ donor for an intestinal transplant. The specimen comprised unstimulated CD4+ T cells sorted from spleen or lymph node cells, sampled before transplant. This chain links TRBV20-1 with TRBJ2-1; a possible D gene is TRBD2 (6 bases). CDR3 nucleotide sequence: TGCAGTGCCCGAAGGGACTCCGGGGAGTTCTTC. Translation: CSARRDSGEFF.